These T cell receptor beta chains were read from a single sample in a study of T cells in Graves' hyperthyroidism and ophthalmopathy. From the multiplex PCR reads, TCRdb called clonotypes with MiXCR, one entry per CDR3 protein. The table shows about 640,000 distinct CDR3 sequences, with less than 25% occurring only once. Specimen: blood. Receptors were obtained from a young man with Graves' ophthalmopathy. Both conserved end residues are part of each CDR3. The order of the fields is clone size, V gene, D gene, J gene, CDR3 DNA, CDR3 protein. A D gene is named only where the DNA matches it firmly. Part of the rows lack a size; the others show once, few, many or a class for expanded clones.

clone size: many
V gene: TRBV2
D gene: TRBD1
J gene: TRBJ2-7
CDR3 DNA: TGTGCCAGCGCCCGGGACAGGATAGGCTCCTACGAGCAGTACTTC
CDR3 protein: CASARDRIGSYEQYF

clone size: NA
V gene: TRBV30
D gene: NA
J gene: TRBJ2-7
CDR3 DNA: TGTGCCTGGAGTCTCCCAGACGTCTACCACTACGAGCAGTACTTC
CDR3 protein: CAWSLPDVYHYEQYF

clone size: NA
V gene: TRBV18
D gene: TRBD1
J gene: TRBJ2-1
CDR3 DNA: TGTGCCAGCTCGTCCGACAGGGGGATCAATGAGCAGTTCTTC
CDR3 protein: CASSSDRGINEQFF

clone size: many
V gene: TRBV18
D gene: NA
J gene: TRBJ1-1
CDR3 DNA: TGTGCCAGCTCACGTAACGGAGACACTGAAGCTTTCTTT
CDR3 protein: CASSRNGDTEAFF

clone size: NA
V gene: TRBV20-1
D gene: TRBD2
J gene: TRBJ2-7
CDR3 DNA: TGCAGTGCTAGAATTCTAGCGGGGGGGGGCTACGAGCAGTACTTC
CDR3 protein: CSARILAGGGYEQYF

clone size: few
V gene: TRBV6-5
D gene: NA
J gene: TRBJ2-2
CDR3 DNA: TGTGCCAGCAGTTACACCTTCGTTACCGGGGAGCTGTTTTTT
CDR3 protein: CASSYTFVTGELFF

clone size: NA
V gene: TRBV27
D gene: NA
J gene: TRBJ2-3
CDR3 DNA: TGTGCCAGCACTAACCGTGACAGTCTCACAGATACGCAGTATTTT
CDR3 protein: CASTNRDSLTDTQYF

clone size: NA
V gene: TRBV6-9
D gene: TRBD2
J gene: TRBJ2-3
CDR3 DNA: TGTGCCAGCAGTTCTCGGACTAGCGGGGACCCTCGCACAGATACGCAGTATTTT
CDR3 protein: CASSSRTSGDPRTDTQYF

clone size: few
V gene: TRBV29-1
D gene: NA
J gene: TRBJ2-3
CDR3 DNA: TGCAGCGTTGGCCAGCGTTTGGCAGATACGCAGTATTTT
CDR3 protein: CSVGQRLADTQYF

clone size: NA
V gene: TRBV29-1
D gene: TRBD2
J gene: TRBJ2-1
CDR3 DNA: TGCAGCGTTGGTTCCCAGACTAGCGGGAAGGGTGGGCAGTTCTTC
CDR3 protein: CSVGSQTSGKGGQFF

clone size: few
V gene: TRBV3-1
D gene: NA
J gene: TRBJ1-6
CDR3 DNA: TGTGCCAGCAGCCAAAGGGACTTAAGTGTCCATAATTCACCCCTCCACTTT
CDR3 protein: CASSQRDLSVHNSPLHF

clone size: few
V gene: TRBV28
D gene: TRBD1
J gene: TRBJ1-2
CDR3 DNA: TGTGCCACGACAGGGGCGGGGGGCTATGGCTACACCTTC
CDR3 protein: CATTGAGGYGYTF

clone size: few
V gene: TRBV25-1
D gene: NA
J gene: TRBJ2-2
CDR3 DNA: TGTGCCAGCACTACTCCCGGCGGGGAGCTGTTTTTT
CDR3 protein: CASTTPGGELFF

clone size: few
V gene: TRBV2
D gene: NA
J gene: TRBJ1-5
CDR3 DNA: TGTGCCAGCAGGAGACAGGCGCCCCTCAATCAGCCCCAGCATTTT
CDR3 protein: CASRRQAPLNQPQHF

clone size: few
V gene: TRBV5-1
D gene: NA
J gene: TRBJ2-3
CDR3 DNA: TGCGCCAGCAGCCCCACTCGGAGGAGCGGGTCTAGCACAGATACGCAGTATTTT
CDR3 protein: CASSPTRRSGSSTDTQYF

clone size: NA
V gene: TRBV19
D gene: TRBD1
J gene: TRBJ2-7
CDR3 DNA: TGTGCCAATTTCAAGCCGGGACAGGCCTACGAGCAGTACTTC
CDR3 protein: CANFKPGQAYEQYF

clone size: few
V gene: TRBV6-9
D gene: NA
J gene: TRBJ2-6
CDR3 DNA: TGTGCCAGCAACCGAAGAAGGCCAGGAAACTCTGGGGCCAACGTCCTGACTTTC
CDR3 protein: CASNRRRPGNSGANVLTF

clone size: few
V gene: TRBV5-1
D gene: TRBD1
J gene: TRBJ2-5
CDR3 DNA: TGCGCCAGCAGCTTCGGCAGGGGGATCGAGACCCAGTACTTC
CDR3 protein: CASSFGRGIETQYF

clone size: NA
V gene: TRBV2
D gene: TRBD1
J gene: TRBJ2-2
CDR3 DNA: TGTGCCAGCAACCCAGGGGGCGGCGGGGAGCTGTTTTTT
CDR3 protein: CASNPGGGGELFF

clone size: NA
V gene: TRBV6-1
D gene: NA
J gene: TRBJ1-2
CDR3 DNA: TGTGCCAGCAGACGCGAGGGACATGGCTACACCTTC
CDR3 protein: CASRREGHGYTF

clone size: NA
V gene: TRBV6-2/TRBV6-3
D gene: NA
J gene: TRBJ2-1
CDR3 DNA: TGTGCCAGCTTAGGGACCCTAGGGACCATTGAGCAGTTCTTC
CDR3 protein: CASLGTLGTIEQFF

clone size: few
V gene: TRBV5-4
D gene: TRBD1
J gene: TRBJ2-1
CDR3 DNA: TGTGCCAGCACCGACAGGGATGAGCAGTTCTTC
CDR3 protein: CASTDRDEQFF

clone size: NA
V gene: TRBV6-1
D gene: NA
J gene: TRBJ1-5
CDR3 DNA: TGTGCCAGCAGTGCCGGGTTGGGGGGCGCTGGGCAGCCCCAGCATTTT
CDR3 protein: CASSAGLGGAGQPQHF

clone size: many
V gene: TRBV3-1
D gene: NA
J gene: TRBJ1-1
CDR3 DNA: TGTGCCAGCAGCCTATCCCAGGGTTGGAACACTGAAGCTTTCTTT
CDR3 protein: CASSLSQGWNTEAFF

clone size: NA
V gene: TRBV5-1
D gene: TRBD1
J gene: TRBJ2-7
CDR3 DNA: TGCGCCAGCAGCTTGGGTTACAAGGGACAGCCCTCCTACGAGCAGTACTTC
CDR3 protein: CASSLGYKGQPSYEQYF

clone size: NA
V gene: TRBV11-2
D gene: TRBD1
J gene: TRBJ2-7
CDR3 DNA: TGTGCCAGCAGCCAAATCCGGGACAGGGGGAAATCCCCCCACCACGAGCAGTACTTC
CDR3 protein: CASSQIRDRGKSPHHEQYF

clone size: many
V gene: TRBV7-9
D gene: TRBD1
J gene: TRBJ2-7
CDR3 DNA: TGTGCCAGCAGCAACAGTCAAGACGGGACAGCAGCGTACGAGCAGTACTTC
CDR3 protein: CASSNSQDGTAAYEQYF

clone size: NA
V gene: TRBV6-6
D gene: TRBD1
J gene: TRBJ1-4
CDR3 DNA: TGTGCCAGCAGTTCAACAGGGGGGGATGAAAAACTGTTTTTT
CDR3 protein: CASSSTGGDEKLFF

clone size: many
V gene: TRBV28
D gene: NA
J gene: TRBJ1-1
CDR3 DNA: TGTGCCAGCAGCCCTAGGGACCGGCTGAACACTGAAGCTTTCTTT
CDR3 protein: CASSPRDRLNTEAFF

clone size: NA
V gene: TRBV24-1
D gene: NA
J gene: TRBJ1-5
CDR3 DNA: TGTGCCACCAGTGAGCCAGGGGCCAATCAGCCCCAGCATTTT
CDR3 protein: CATSEPGANQPQHF

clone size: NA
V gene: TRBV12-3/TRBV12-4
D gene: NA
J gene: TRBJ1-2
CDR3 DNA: TGTGCCAGCAGTTTAGAACGGTCTGGCTACACCTTC
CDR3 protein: CASSLERSGYTF

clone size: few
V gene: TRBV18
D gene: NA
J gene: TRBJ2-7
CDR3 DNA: TGTGCCAGCTCACCCTGGGCGGGCCACTCCTACGAGCAGTACTTC
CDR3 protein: CASSPWAGHSYEQYF

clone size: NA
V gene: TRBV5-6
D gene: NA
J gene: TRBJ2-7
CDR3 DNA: TGTGCCAGCAGAGCCGAAGATTTCGACTACGAGCAGTACTTC
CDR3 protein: CASRAEDFDYEQYF

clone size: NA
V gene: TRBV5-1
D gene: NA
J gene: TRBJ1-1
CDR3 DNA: TGCGCCAGCAGCTTGTTTTCTTTGGGGGACACTGAAGCTTTCTTT
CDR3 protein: CASSLFSLGDTEAFF

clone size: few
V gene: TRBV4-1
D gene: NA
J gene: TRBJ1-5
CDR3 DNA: TGCGCCAGCAGCCAAGAGACTGGACAGAAAAATCAGCCCCAGCATTTT
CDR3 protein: CASSQETGQKNQPQHF

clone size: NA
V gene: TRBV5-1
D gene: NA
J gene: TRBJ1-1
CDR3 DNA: TGCGCCAGCAGCGGCGGAGAGGGGAACACTGAAGCTTTCTTT
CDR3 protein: CASSGGEGNTEAFF

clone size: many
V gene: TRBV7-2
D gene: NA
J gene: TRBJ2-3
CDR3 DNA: TGTGCCAGCAGCTTAGTAGGCGGGCAGGGAACGCAGTATTTT
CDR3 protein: CASSLVGGQGTQYF

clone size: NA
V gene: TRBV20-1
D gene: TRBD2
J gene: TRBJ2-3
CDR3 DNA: TGCAGTGCTAGAGATCTCGCTAGCGGGAGGCCGATTAGTACAGATACGCAGTATTTT
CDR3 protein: CSARDLASGRPISTDTQYF

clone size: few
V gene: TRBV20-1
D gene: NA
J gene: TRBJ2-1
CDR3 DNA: TGCAGTGCTAGCGCGTCGGCCAACAATGAGCAGTTCTTC
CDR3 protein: CSASASANNEQFF

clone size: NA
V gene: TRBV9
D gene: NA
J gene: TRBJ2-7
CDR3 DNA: TGTGCCAGCAGCTTCCTGTCCTCCCGGTGCCTCCCCTACGAGCAGTACTTC
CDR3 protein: CASSFLSSRCLPYEQYF

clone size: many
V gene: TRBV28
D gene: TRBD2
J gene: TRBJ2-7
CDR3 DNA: TGTGCCAGCAGAACGGGACTAGTAGGCGAGCAGTACTTC
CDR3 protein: CASRTGLVGEQYF